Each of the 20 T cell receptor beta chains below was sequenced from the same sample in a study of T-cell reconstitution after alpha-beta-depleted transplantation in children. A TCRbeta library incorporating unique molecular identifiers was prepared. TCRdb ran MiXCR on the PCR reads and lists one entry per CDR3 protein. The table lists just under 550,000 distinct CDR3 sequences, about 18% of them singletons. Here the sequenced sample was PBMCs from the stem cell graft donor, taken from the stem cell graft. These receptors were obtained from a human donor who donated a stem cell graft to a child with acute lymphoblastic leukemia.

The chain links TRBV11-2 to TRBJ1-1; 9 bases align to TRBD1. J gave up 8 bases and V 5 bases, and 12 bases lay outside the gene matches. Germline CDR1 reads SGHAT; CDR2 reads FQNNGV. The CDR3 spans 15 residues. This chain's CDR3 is CASSKNPRTGEEAFF. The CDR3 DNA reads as TGTGCCAGCAGCAAAAACCCGAGGACAGGGGAAGAAGCTTTCTTT. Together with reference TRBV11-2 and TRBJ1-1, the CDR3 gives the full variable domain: EAGVAQSPRYKIIEKRQSVAFWCNPISGHATLYWYQQILGQGPKLLIQFQNNGVVDDSQLPKDRFSAERLKGVDSTLKIQPAKLEDSAVYLCASSKNPRTGEEAFFGQGTRLTVV.

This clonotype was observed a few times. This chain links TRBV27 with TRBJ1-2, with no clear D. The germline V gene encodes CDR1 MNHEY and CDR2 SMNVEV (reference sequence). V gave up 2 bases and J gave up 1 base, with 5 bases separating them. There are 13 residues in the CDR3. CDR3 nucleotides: TGTGCCAGCAGTTTACAGTTTAACTATGGCTACACCTTC. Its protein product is CASSLQFNYGYTF.

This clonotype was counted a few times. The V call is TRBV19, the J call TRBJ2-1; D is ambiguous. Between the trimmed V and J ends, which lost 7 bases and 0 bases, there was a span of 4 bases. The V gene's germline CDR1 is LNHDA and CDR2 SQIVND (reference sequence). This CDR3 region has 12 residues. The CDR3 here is CASISSYNEQFF. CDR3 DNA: TGTGCCAGTATTAGCTCCTACAATGAGCAGTTCTTC. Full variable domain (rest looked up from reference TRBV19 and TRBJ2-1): DGGITQSPKYLFRKEGQNVTLSCEQNLNHDAMYWYRQDPGQGLRLIYYSQIVNDFQKGDIAEGYSVSREKKESFPLTVTSAQKNPTAFYLCASISSYNEQFFGPGTRLTVL.

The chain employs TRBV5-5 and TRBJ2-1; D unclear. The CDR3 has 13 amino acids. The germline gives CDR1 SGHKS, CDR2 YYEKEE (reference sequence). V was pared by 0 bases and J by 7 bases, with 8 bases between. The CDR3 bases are TGTGCCAGCAGCTTGGAAGTTGGGAATGAGCAGTTCTTC. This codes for CASSLEVGNEQFF. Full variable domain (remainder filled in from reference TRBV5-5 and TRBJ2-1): DAGVTQSPTHLIKTRGQQVTLRCSPISGHKSVSWYQQVLGQGPQFIFQYYEKEERGRGNFPDRFSARQFPNYSSELNVNALLLGDSALYLCASSLEVGNEQFFGPGTRLTVL.

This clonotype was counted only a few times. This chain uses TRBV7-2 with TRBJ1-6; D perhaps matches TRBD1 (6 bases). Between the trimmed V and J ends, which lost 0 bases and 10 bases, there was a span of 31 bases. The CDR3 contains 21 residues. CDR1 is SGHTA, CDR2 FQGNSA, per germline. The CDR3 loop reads CASSLAHLGTRSQYGDSPLHF. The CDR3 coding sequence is TGTGCCAGCAGCTTAGCCCACCTCGGGACACGGAGCCAATATGGAGACTCACCCCTCCACTTT.

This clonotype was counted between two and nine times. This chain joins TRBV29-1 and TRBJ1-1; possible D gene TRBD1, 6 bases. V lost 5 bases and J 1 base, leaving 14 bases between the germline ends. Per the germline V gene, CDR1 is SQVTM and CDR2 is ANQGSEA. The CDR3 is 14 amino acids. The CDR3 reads CSVTGFLSNTEAFF. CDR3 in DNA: TGCAGCGTTACAGGGTTCTTATCGAACACTGAAGCTTTCTTT.

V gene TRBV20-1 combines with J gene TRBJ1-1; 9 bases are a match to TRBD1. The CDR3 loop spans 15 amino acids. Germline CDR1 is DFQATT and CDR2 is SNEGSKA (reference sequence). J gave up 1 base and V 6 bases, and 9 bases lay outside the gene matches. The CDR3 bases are TGCAGTGCCACAACAGGGGGCCAGGCGAACACTGAAGCTTTCTTT. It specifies CSATTGGQANTEAFF.

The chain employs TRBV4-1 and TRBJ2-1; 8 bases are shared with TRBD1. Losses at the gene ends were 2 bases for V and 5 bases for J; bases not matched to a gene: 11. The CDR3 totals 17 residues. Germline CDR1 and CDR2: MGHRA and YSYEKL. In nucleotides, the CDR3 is TGCGCCAGCAGCCAATTGGTGTCGACAGGGGCGGACAATGAGCAGTTCTTC. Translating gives CASSQLVSTGADNEQFF.

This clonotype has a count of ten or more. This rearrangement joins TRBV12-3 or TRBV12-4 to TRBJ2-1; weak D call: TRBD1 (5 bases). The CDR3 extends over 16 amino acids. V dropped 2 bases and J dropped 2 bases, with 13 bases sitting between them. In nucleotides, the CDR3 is TGTGCCAGCAGTTTACGTTTAGGGGATCCCTACAATGAGCAGTTCTTC. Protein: CASSLRLGDPYNEQFF.

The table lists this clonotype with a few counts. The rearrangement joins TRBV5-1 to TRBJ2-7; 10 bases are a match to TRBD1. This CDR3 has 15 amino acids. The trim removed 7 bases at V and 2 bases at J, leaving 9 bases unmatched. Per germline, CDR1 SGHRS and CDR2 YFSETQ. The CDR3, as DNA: TGCGCCAGCCGCCACCCGGGACAGGGGACCTACGAGCAGTACTTC. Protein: CASRHPGQGTYEQYF.

DNA for the CDR3: TGTGCCAGCAGTTTATCTCCCCCAGCCTACAATGAGCAGTTCTTC. It specifies CASSLSPPAYNEQFF. The gene calls are TRBV27 and TRBJ2-1; D unclear. V was clipped by 0 bases and J by 2 bases, with 8 bases between them. The CDR3 runs 15 residues. Germline CDR1 reads MNHEY; CDR2 reads SMNVEV (reference sequence).

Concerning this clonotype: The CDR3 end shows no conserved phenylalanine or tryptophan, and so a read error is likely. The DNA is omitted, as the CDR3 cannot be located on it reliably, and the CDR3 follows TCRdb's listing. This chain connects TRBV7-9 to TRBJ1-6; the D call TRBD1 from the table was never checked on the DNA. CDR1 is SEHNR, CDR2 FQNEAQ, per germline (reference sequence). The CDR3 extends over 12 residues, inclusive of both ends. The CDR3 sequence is CASSLADRAPSA.

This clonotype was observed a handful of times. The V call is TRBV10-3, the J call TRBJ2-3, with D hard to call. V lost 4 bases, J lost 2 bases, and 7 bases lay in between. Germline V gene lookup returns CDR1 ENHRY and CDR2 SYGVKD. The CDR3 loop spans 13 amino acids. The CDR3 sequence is CAISVGLTDTQYF. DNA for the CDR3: TGTGCCATCAGTGTTGGCCTCACAGATACGCAGTATTTT.

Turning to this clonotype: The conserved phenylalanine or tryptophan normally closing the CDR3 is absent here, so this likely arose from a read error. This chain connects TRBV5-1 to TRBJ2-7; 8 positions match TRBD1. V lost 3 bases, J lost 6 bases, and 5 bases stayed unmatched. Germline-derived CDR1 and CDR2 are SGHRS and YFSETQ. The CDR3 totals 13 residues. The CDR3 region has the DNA TGCGCCAGCAGCTGGACAGGGTCCGGCGAGCAGTACTCC. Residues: CASSWTGSGEQYS.

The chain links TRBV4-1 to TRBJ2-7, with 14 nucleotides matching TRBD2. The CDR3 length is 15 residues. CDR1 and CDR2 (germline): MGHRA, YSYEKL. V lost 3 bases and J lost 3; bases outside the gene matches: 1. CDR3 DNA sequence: TGCGCCAGCAGCCATGGACTAGCGGGAGGCTACGAGCAGTACTTC. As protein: CASSHGLAGGYEQYF.

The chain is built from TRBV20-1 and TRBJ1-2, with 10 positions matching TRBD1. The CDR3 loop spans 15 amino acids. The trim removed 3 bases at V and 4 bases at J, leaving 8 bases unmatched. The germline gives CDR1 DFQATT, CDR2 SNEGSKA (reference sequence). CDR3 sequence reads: CSARTGQGGAYGYTF. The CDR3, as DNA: TGCAGTGCTAGGACCGGACAGGGGGGAGCCTATGGCTACACCTTC.

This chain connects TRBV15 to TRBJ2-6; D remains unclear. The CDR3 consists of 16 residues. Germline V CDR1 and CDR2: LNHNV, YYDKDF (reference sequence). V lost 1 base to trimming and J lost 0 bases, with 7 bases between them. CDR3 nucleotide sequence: TGTGCCACCAGCAGAGGAGGCGCCTCTGGGGCCAACGTCCTGACTTTC. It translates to CATSRGGASGANVLTF.

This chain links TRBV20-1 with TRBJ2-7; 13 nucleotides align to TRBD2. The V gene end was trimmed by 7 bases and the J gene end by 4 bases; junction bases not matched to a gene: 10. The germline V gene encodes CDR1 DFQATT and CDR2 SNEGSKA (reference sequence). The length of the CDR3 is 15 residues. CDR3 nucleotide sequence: TGCAGTGGGGCACTAGCGGGAGGGCCAGTATACGAGCAGTACTTC. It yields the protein CSGALAGGPVYEQYF.

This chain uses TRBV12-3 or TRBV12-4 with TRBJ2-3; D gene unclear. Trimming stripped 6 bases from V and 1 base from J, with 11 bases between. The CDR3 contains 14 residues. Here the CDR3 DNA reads TGTGCCAGCAGCTGGACCGTCCGCACAGATACGCAGTATTTT. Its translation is CASSWTVRTDTQYF.

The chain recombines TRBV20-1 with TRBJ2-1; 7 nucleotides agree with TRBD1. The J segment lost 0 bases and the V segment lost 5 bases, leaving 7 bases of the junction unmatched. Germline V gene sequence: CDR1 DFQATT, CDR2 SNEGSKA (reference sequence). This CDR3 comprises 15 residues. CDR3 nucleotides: TGCAGTGCTCAGGGGGTGGGGAGCTCCTACAATGAGCAGTTCTTC. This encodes CSAQGVGSSYNEQFF.